Detailed here is one T cell receptor beta chain. Its antigen is not identified. This sample's time point: week 47, end of study. What each vaccine dose contained was 300 ug of mutant IDH1 20-mer peptide, accompanied by topical imiquimod. At weeks 1, 3, 5, 7, 11, 15, 19 and 23, patients received a vaccination, eight in all. Donors had new WHO grade 3 or 4 IDH1-mutant, ATRX-lost astrocytomas. Between the trimmed V and J ends, which lost 2 bases and 2 bases, there was a span of 16 bases. This CDR3 has 16 amino acids. The germline CDR1 and CDR2 sequences are SGHNT and YYREEE (reference sequence). Libraries were prepared by immunoSEQ multiplex PCR; TCRdb keeps only in-frame clonotypes and omits some of them. This sample has some 42,000 clones, with roughly 82% found just once. The record originates from a study of a mutant IDH1 vaccine in newly diagnosed glioma. In the study overall: Vaccinations were initiated 4-6 weeks following radiotherapy alone, or were given together with temozolomide cycles. Treated patients, averaging around 40 years, were roughly 60% male and about 38% female.

This chain links TRBV5-4 with TRBJ1-1; D is ambiguous. The sequence was obtained from a man aged 18 to 29 with glioma. Some clones in this sample may be carry-over from other donors' samples. Sequenced here: PBMCs, sampled from a glioma patient whose treatment included an IDH1 peptide vaccine. The CDR3 bases are TGTGCCAGCAGCTTAGGAAGCCCCCTCAGAAACACTGAAGCTTTCTTT. It encodes CASSLGSPLRNTEAFF.